This T cell receptor beta chain stems from a study of CD8+ T cells in alopecia areata. Study-wide context: Treated patients were dosed with oral tofacitinib, taking 5 to 10 mg twice daily.

Turning to this clone: Its specificity is not known.

Treatment here: oral pan-JAK inhibitor, 5-10 mg twice daily. The authors sorted CD4+ and CD8+ T cells from PBMCs. Findings of the study overall: Scalp clonality, together with expanded CD8+ clones among the top 100, fell significantly with tofacitinib.

Germline V gene data show CDR1 as MGHDK and CDR2 as SYGVNS. This CDR3 contains 13 residues. Trimming at V came to 7 bases and at J to 6 bases, leaving 3 bases not matched to a gene. Reverse transcription of extracted RNA yielded cDNA, which provided the sequencing template. Some clones are missing from TCRdb's copy, which holds only in-frame ones; the method was immunoSEQ multiplex PCR. This sample has around 210,000 clones; 64% occur once, and the top ten carry around 4%. The TCR comes from a human donor with alopecia areata. This chain uses TRBV25-1 with TRBJ2-1; 10 nucleotides align to TRBD1. Sequences were derived from CD4+ T cells sorted from blood, sampled at week 4, from a patient treated with tofacitinib. The CDR3 loop is CASKRTGGNEQFF. The DNA of the CDR3 is TGTGCCAGCAAGCGGACAGGGGGCAATGAGCAGTTCTTC.